The entry below describes one T cell receptor beta chain. This clonotype counts as medium-sized (0.01 to 0.1%). This receptor's antigen is unknown. Per-base quality was not reported, and no clone a single base away is much larger than it. This sample is drawn from a study. Spanning cysteine to phenylalanine, the CDR3 consists of 14 amino acids. Only the CDR3 region is kept as DNA, spanning 42 bases read in frame from base 1. The germline V gene sets CDR1 to SGHTA and CDR2 to FQGNSA. V is cut back by 2 bases and J by 7 bases, with 5 bases in the junction unmatched. The run used an Illumina MiSeq. TCRdb reprocessed the public reads (quality trimming at Q25 with fastp, clone calling with MiXCR) and kept in-frame beta chains. Under each unique CDR3 protein, matching rows form one entry showing the most common genes and DNA. The sample profile shows thousands of distinct CDR3 sequences; roughly a tenth of them were found once. In total, the top ten clones hold approximately 5.8% of the sample.

The sequencing sample was made of CD4+ T cells from synovial fluid. The sequence links TRBV7-2 to TRBJ2-1, with 7 bases in between that match TRBD2. The sequence was obtained from a human donor with rheumatoid arthritis. The nucleotide sequence reads as follows: TGTGCCAGCAGCTTATCACCTAGCGGTAATGAGCAGTTCTTC. It is translated as CASSLSPSGNEQFF.